This T cell receptor (beta chain) is from a study of blood T cell repertoires in COVID-19. About the study: The samples span acute and convalescent COVID-19 from the United States, Italy and Spain. PBMCs, B-cell-depleted T cells, or T cells were the source of the cDNA or gDNA that made up the material.

With V trimmed by 4 bases and J by 4 bases, 9 bases remained unmatched. This CDR3 is built from 15 residues. Germline values: CDR1 KGHSH, CDR2 LQKENI. How the authors handled the data: Counts of nucleated cells, estimated from reference gene primer amplification, were obtained. Libraries were prepared by immunoSEQ multiplex PCR; TCRdb keeps only in-frame clonotypes and omits some of them. The V and J calls and clone size come from that table; D and trimming were worked out from the DNA. The sample includes 53,000 or so clones, about 80% of them seen just once. V is TRBV18 and J is TRBJ2-7; TRBD2 matches at 8 bases. The sequence derives from a man in his fifties or sixties with active or convalescent COVID-19. Specimen: peripheral blood. The chain's CDR3 is CASSQSGGLNYEQYF. The CDR3 DNA is TGTGCCAGCTCACAGAGCGGGGGATTAAATTACGAGCAGTACTTC.